What follows are 25 T cell receptor beta chains derived from one specimen sequenced in a study of blood T cell repertoires in COVID-19. Clones were sequenced by immunoSEQ multiplex PCR, and TCRdb holds only the in-frame ones, with some missing. The sample has 110,000 to 150,000 clones; 80% to 85% are singletons. Material: peripheral blood. Receptor source: a human donor in a cohort sampled during active COVID-19.

The genes are TRBV5-1 and TRBJ2-3; weak D call: TRBD1 (5 bases). Looked up from germline, CDR1 is SGHRS and CDR2 is YFSETQ. V dropped 2 bases and J dropped 1 base, with 11 bases sitting between them. This CDR3 spans 15 amino acids. The CDR3 nucleotides read TGCGCCAGCAGCTTAAATCCACAGGGCACAGATACGCAGTATTTT. It is translated as CASSLNPQGTDTQYF.

This clone was seen a single time. This chain connects TRBV18 to TRBJ1-5; 7 bases are shared with TRBD1. V shed 6 bases and J 6 bases; nucleotides not matched to a gene: 8. Germline CDR1 reads KGHSH; CDR2 reads LQKENI. The CDR3 has 14 residues. Here the CDR3 reads CASSDREWSQPQHF. CDR3 coding DNA: TGTGCCAGCTCCGACAGGGAATGGAGTCAGCCCCAGCATTTT.

The V and J genes are TRBV5-1 and TRBJ2-3; the D gene is possibly TRBD1 (5 bases). V lost 3 bases to trimming and J lost 6 bases, with 5 bases between them. The germline V gene encodes CDR1 SGHRS and CDR2 YFSETQ. The CDR3 loop spans 11 amino acids. The CDR3 region has the DNA TGCGCCAGCAGCTCAGGGGATACGCAGTATTTT. This gives the protein CASSSGDTQYF.

The chain employs TRBV10-3 and TRBJ1-1; a weak D match, TRBD1 (6 bases). V was pared by 9 bases and J by 4 bases, with 15 bases between. This CDR3 contains 13 residues. Germline lookup yields CDR1 ENHRY and CDR2 SYGVKD. For the CDR3, the DNA is TGTGCCATACACGCAGGGGCGGGCACTGAAGCTTTCTTT. It translates to CAIHAGAGTEAFF.

This rearrangement joins TRBV2 to TRBJ2-7; 12 nucleotides line up with TRBD2. The ends lost 10 bases at V and 2 bases at J; junction bases unmatched: 6. This CDR3 spans 14 amino acids. The germline V gene encodes CDR1 SNHLY and CDR2 FYNNEI. The DNA of the CDR3 is TGTGCCACCAAAGGACTAGCGGGGACCTACGAGCAGTACTTC. Translating it yields CATKGLAGTYEQYF.

The chain recombines TRBV9 with TRBJ2-7, with TRBD1 matching over 7 bases. The CDR3 covers 14 residues. CDR1 and CDR2 (germline): SGDLS, YYNGEE. Trimming removed 0 bases from V and 2 bases from J; junction bases left unmatched: 2. CDR3 amino acids: CASSVGGTAYEQYF. The CDR3 nucleotides read TGTGCCAGCAGCGTAGGGGGGACAGCCTACGAGCAGTACTTC.

V gene TRBV7-2 combines with J gene TRBJ2-6; D gene uncertain. Germline CDR1 and CDR2: SGHTA and FQGNSA. The CDR3 sequence is 15 residues long. Trimming removed 1 base from V and 0 bases from J, with 4 bases in between. In nucleotides, the CDR3 is TGTGCCAGCAGCTTAGGGAGCTCTGGGGCCAACGTCCTGACTTTC. Its translation is CASSLGSSGANVLTF.

This rearrangement joins TRBV24-1 to TRBJ2-3; D may be TRBD1 (6 bases). There are 14 residues in the CDR3. Trimming took 2 bases from V and 4 from J, leaving 9 bases between them. Germline V gene sequence: CDR1 KGHDR, CDR2 SFDVKD. The CDR3 DNA reads as TGTGCCACCAGTGATTCCCAGGGGCCAGATACGCAGTATTTT. Its protein product is CATSDSQGPDTQYF.

V gene TRBV5-1 combines with J gene TRBJ2-7; TRBD1 matches at 8 bases. Germline assignment: CDR1 SGHRS and CDR2 YFSETQ. J was trimmed by 5 bases and V by 7 bases; bases with no gene match: 5. This CDR3 spans 12 amino acids. CDR3 amino acids: CASGGQGHEQYF. The DNA for the CDR3 is TGCGCCAGCGGTGGACAGGGCCACGAGCAGTACTTC.

V is TRBV7-9 and J is TRBJ2-1, with D possibly matching TRBD2 (5 bases). Per germline, CDR1 SEHNR and CDR2 FQNEAQ (reference sequence). The CDR3 is 17 residues long. V was cut by 4 bases and J by 7 bases, with 23 bases left in between. The CDR3 coding sequence is TGTGCCAGCAGCTCCCTCGGAGGTAGGGCCTCTAGGAATGAGCAGTTCTTC. Protein sequence: CASSSLGGRASRNEQFF.

The chain is built from TRBV6-5 and TRBJ2-7; TRBD2 might be the D (5 bases). Germline V gene data show CDR1 as MNHEY and CDR2 as SVGAGI. The CDR3 consists of 15 residues. The ends were cut back, 0 bases at V and 4 bases at J, with 13 bases in the middle. Written as DNA, the CDR3 is TGTGCCAGCAGTTACTCGAGCGGCGGTATTTACGAGCAGTACTTC. Its protein is CASSYSSGGIYEQYF.

The J gene is TRBJ2-1, the V gene TRBV5-4; TRBD2 matches at 7 bases. CDR3 length: 14 amino acids. V trimming: 2 bases; J trimming: 6 bases; junction bases outside the gene matches: 5. Germline loops: CDR1 SGHNT, CDR2 YYREEE (reference sequence). Here the CDR3 reads CASSFSGGRNEQFF. The CDR3 DNA is TGTGCCAGCAGCTTTTCGGGAGGACGCAATGAGCAGTTCTTC.

The sample holds a few counts of this clone. The same CDR3 is also encoded by other DNA sequences in this sample. The chain recombines TRBV3-1 (or the pseudogene TRBV3-2) with TRBJ1-1; D perhaps matches TRBD1 (6 bases). This CDR3 contains 11 residues. Between the trimmed V and J ends, which lost 9 bases and 4 bases, there was a span of 9 bases. Per the germline V gene, CDR1 is LGHDT and CDR2 is YNNKEL (reference sequence). The DNA for the CDR3 is TGTGCCAGTAGGGGGGGCACTGAAGCTTTCTTT. Translation gives CASRGGTEAFF.

V usage is TRBV7-9 and J usage is TRBJ2-1; D call uncertain. V lost 5 bases and J 2 bases, leaving 7 bases between the germline ends. The CDR3 runs to 13 residues. Germline CDR1 reads SEHNR; CDR2 reads FQNEAQ (reference sequence). Here the CDR3 DNA reads TGTGCCAGCAGCCCAATTCCCTACAATGAGCAGTTCTTC. Translated, it gives CASSPIPYNEQFF. Supplemented by reference TRBV7-9 and TRBJ2-1, the full variable domain reads DTGVSQNPRHKITKRGQNVTFRCDPISEHNRLYWYRQTLGQGPEFLTYFQNEAQLEKSRLLSDRFSAERPKGSFSTLEIQRTEQGDSAMYLCASSPIPYNEQFFGPGTRLTVL.

This clone is a singleton in its sample. The gene calls are TRBV4-3 and TRBJ1-3; a possible D gene is TRBD1 (6 bases). This CDR3 spans 15 amino acids. V lost 2 bases, J lost 4 bases, and 12 bases lay in between. CDR1 is LGHNA, CDR2 YSLEER, per germline. CDR3 sequence (DNA): TGCGCCAGCAGCCAATACGGGACACCAGGAAACACCATATATTTT. Protein product: CASSQYGTPGNTIYF.

The genes are TRBV6-2 or TRBV6-3 and TRBJ2-7; D uncertain. Germline lookup yields CDR1 MNHEY and CDR2 SVGEGT. The germline V and J ends were trimmed by 2 bases and 0 bases, with 14 bases remaining between them. The CDR3 is 16 amino acids. CDR3 DNA sequence: TGTGCCAGCAGTTACAGTTTGGCGGTACTCTCCTACGAGCAGTACTTC. Encoded protein: CASSYSLAVLSYEQYF.

This clone came up a few times. J is TRBJ1-6 and V is TRBV4-3; 9 bases match TRBD1. V shed 4 bases and J 10 bases; nucleotides not matched to a gene: 5. The V gene's germline CDR1 is LGHNA and CDR2 YSLEER. The CDR3 spans 14 residues. The CDR3 sequence: CASSPGQGESPLHF. In nucleotides, the CDR3 is TGCGCCAGCAGCCCGGGACAGGGAGAGTCACCCCTCCACTTT.

The chain employs TRBV5-1 and TRBJ2-3; TRBD2 aligns across 8 bases. The V and J ends lost 4 bases and 3 bases, in that order; junction bases with no gene match: 13. The CDR3 totals 17 residues. Germline CDR1 is SGHRS and CDR2 is YFSETQ. The CDR3 loop reads CASSITSSGSATDTQYF. In DNA form, the CDR3 reads TGCGCCAGCAGCATTACTTCAAGCGGGAGTGCGACAGATACGCAGTATTTT.

The table lists this clone with a few counts. The V call is TRBV18, the J call TRBJ1-1; D not certain. V was shortened by 3 bases and J by 5 bases, with 22 bases between the two germline ends. The germline V gene has CDR1 KGHSH and CDR2 LQKENI. This CDR3 is built from 17 residues. CDR3 in amino acids: CASSPQNSTEKLTEAFF. The CDR3 DNA is TGTGCCAGCTCACCTCAGAATTCGACGGAGAAGTTAACTGAAGCTTTCTTT.

V and J are TRBV3-1 (or the pseudogene TRBV3-2) and TRBJ1-6; 7 bases agree with TRBD1. The ends lost 4 bases at V and 8 bases at J; junction bases unmatched: 5. The CDR3 is 14 residues long. Germline lookup yields CDR1 LGHDT and CDR2 YNNKEL (reference sequence). CDR3 sequence (DNA): TGTGCCAGCAGCCGGACAGGCCATGATTCACCCCTCCACTTT. Translating it yields CASSRTGHDSPLHF.

V gene TRBV5-1 combines with J gene TRBJ2-7, with TRBD2 matching 7 bases. V lost 2 bases to trimming and J lost 0 bases; unmatched junction nucleotides: 5. Germline lookup yields CDR1 SGHRS and CDR2 YFSETQ. The CDR3 runs to 15 residues. The CDR3 sequence: CASSLSAGISYEQYF. Written as DNA, the CDR3 is TGCGCCAGCAGCTTATCAGCGGGGATCTCCTACGAGCAGTACTTC. Combining the CDR3 with reference TRBV5-1 and TRBJ2-7 gives the whole variable domain KAGVTQTPRYLIKTRGQQVTLSCSPISGHRSVSWYQQTPGQGLQFLFEYFSETQRNKGNFPGRFSGRQFSNSRSEMNVSTLELGDSALYLCASSLSAGISYEQYFGPGTRLTVT.

The gene calls are TRBV5-1 and TRBJ2-7; D might be TRBD1 (5 bases). Germline V CDR1 and CDR2: SGHRS, YFSETQ. This CDR3 has 15 amino acids. Trimming left V 4 bases short and J 4 bases short, with 18 bases between. CDR3 protein: CASSQSPAREYEQYF. CDR3 bases: TGCGCCAGCAGCCAATCCCCGGCCAGGGAATACGAGCAGTACTTC. Drawing the rest from reference TRBV5-1 and TRBJ2-7, the complete variable domain is KAGVTQTPRYLIKTRGQQVTLSCSPISGHRSVSWYQQTPGQGLQFLFEYFSETQRNKGNFPGRFSGRQFSNSRSEMNVSTLELGDSALYLCASSQSPAREYEQYFGPGTRLTVT.

The chain recombines TRBV12-3 or TRBV12-4 with TRBJ1-5; a weak D match, TRBD1 (5 bases). V was clipped by 5 bases and J by 9 bases, with 11 bases between them. This CDR3 has 12 residues. CDR3 sequence: CASSLSRAPQHF. In nucleotides, the CDR3 is TGTGCCAGCAGTCTATCCAGGGCGCCCCAGCATTTT.

V gene TRBV7-9 combines with J gene TRBJ2-1; D is uncertain. Germline CDR1 SEHNR, CDR2 FQNEAQ (reference sequence). The V end was cut by 5 bases, the J end by 7 bases, with 9 bases between. CDR3 size: 12 residues. The CDR3 region is CASSRLRNEQFF. The CDR3 coding sequence is TGTGCCAGCAGCCGCCTGAGAAATGAGCAGTTCTTC.

This clone appeared a few times. The chain combines TRBV18 with TRBJ1-1, with D perhaps TRBD1 (6 bases). Germline V lookup: CDR1 KGHSH, CDR2 LQKENI. The CDR3 runs 14 residues. Trimming pared 1 base from V and 2 bases from J, leaving 8 bases between. CDR3 protein: CASSPRTENTEAFF. CDR3 nucleotide sequence: TGTGCCAGCTCACCACGGACAGAAAACACTGAAGCTTTCTTT.